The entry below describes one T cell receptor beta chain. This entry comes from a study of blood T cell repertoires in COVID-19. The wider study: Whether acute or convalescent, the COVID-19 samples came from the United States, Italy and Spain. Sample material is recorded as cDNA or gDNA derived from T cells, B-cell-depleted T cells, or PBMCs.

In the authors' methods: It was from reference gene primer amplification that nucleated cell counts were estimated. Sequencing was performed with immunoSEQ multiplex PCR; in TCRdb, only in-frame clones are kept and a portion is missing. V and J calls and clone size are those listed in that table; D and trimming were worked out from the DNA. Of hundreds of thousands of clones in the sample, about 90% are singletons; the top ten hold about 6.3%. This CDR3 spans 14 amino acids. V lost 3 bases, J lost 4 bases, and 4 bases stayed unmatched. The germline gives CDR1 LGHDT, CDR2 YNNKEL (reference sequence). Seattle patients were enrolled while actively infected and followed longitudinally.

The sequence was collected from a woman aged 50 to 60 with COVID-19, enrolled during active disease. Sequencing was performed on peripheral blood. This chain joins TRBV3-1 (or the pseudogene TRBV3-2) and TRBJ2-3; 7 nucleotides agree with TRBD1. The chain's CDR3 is CASSHGTAPDTQYF. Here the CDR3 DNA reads TGTGCCAGCAGCCACGGGACAGCTCCAGATACGCAGTATTTT.